Listed below are T cell receptor beta chains from one sample, sequenced in a study of T cell changes during pregnancy in multiple sclerosis. The protocol was immunoSEQ multiplex PCR, while the TCRdb copy is restricted to in-frame clones and leaves out a portion. The sample has tens of thousands of clones; approximately 94% are singletons. The specimen comprised CD4+ T cells from peripheral blood mononuclear cells, sampled in the second trimester of pregnancy. These receptors were obtained from a female donor with multiple sclerosis, enrolled in a pregnancy study. CDR3s include the opening cysteine and the closing phenylalanine or tryptophan.

j_call v_call cdr3_aa
TRBJ1-2 TRBV29-1 CSVQQGPNYGYTF
TRBJ2-5 TRBV9 CASSVVGVGLAGAQETQYF
TRBJ1-5 TRBV19 CASSIQVQGAKPQHF
TRBJ2-5 TRBV18 CASSLLAEETQYF
TRBJ1-5 TRBV18 CASSPPGGTGGEQPQHF
TRBJ2-6 TRBV10-3 CAINPGQSPVVLTF
TRBJ2-1 TRBV19 CASRAAGGRNEQFF
TRBJ1-3 TRBV7-9 CASSFWDRDSGNTIYF
TRBJ1-1 TRBV18 CASSPVRQPNTEAFF
TRBJ2-1 TRBV5-5 CASSLTGATYNEQFF
TRBJ2-1 TRBV27 CASSRGTDNEQFF
TRBJ1-2 TRBV7-9 CASSLEGGYGYTF
TRBJ1-1 TRBV5-4 CASYANTANTEAFF
TRBJ1-6 TRBV5-4 CASSLEKGGYSPLHF
TRBJ2-3 TRBV21-1 CASSIPAGDRKPHTDTQYF
TRBJ1-5 TRBV2 CASSEEDGLNQPQHF
TRBJ1-1 TRBV7-8 CASRLLQAGSTEAFF
TRBJ2-5 TRBV10-3 CAIRGQLQETQYF
TRBJ2-3 TRBV25-1 CASSLGAADTQYF
TRBJ2-3 TRBV7-2 CASSLRRGSTDTQYF
TRBJ2-1 TRBV7-2 CASSPTPGEQFF
NA TRBV5-4 CASSLQAAEQYF
TRBJ2-7 TRBV11-2 CASWNTGGGYEQYF
TRBJ2-1 TRBV5-4 CASSLARQRGGRNEQFF
TRBJ1-2 TRBV30 CAWSGGQSYGYTF
TRBJ2-1 TRBV11-1 CASSIRRVGNEQFF
TRBJ1-2 TRBV5-1 CASSFDRVEGYTF
TRBJ1-1 TRBV18 CASSPQQGTTEAFF
TRBJ2-7 TRBV6-5 CASRRTVNYEQYF
TRBJ2-2 TRBV7-3 CASSLGGRTGELFF
TRBJ1-3 TRBV9 CASSPDRRPSGNTIYF
TRBJ1-3 TRBV30 CAWSTPTGSGNTIYF
TRBJ2-5 TRBV9 CASSPGLAEGLQTQYF
TRBJ2-1 TRBV7-6 CASSLEGALRDEQFF
TRBJ2-3 TRBV5-4 CATIRAGGFTDTQYF
TRBJ2-2 TRBV19 CASSGRAGTGELFF
TRBJ1-4 TRBV7-2 CASSNSAGMANEKLFF
TRBJ2-2 TRBV7-2 CASRAGAVNANTGELFF
TRBJ1-2 TRBV30 CAWRDLGGGGYTF
TRBJ2-5 TRBV10-1 CASSDRTGKYIQIKETQYF
TRBJ1-1 TRBV11-1 CASSLPGLTEAFF
TRBJ1-2 TRBV11-2 CASSFRVGENGYTF
TRBJ2-3 TRBV28 CASSLGGAGKDTQYF
TRBJ1-2 TRBV6-5 CASSPRGQDGYTF
TRBJ2-7 TRBV28 CASSLRGYEQYF